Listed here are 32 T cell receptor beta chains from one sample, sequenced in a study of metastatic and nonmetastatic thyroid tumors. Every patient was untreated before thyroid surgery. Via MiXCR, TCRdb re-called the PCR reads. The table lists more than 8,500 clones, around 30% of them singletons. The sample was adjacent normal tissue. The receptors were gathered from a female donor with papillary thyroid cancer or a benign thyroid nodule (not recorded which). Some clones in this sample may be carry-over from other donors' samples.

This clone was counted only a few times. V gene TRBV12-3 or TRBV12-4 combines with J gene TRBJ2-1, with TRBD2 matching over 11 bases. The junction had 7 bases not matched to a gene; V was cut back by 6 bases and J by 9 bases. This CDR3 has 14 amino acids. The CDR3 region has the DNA TGTGCCAGCAGCTATAGCGGGGGGGTCTCTGAGCAGTTCTTC. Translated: CASSYSGGVSEQFF.

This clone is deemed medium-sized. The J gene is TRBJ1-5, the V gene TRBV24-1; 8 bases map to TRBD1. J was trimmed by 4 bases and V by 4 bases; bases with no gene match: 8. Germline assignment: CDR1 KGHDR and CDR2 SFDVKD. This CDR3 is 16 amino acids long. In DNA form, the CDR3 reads TGTGCCACCAGTGACCCGGGGACAGGAGGAAATCAGCCCCAGCATTTT. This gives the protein CATSDPGTGGNQPQHF.

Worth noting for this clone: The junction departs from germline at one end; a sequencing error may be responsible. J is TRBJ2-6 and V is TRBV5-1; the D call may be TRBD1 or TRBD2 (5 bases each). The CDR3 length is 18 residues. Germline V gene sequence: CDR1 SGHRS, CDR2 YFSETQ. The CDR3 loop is CARPYRDRFYTGANLLTF. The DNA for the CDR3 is TGCGCCAGGCCATACCGGGATAGGTTTTACACTGGGGCCAACCTCCTGACTTTC.

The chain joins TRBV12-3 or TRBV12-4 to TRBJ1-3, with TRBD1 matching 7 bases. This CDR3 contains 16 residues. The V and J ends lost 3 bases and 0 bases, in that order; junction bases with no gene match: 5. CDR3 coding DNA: TGTGCCAGCAGTTTGGGGACAGCAGCCTCTGGAAACACCATATATTTT. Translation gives CASSLGTAASGNTIYF.

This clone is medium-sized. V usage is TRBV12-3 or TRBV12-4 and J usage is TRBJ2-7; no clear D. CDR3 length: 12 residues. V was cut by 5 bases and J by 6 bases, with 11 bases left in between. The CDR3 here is CASSLRRREQYF. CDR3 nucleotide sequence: TGTGCCAGCAGTCTGAGACGGCGCGAGCAGTACTTC.

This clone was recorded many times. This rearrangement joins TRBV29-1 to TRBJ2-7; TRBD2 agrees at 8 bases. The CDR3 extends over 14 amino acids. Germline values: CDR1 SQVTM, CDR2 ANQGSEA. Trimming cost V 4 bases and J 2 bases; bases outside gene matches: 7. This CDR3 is CSVGSGLGAYEQYF. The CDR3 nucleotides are TGCAGCGTTGGATCGGGACTAGGGGCCTACGAGCAGTACTTC.

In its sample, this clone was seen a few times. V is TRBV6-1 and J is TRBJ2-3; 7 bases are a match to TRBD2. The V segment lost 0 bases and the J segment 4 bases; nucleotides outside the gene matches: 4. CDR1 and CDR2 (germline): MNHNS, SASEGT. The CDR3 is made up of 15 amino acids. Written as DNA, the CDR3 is TGTGCCAGCAGTGAAGCGGGAGGGCCGGCAGATACGCAGTATTTT. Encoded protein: CASSEAGGPADTQYF.

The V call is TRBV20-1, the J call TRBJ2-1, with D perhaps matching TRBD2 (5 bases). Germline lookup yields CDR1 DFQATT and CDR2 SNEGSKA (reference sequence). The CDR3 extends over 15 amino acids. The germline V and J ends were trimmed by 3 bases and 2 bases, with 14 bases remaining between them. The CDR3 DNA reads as TGCAGTGCTAGTAGTGAAGGAGGAACCTACAATGAGCAGTTCTTC. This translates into CSASSEGGTYNEQFF.

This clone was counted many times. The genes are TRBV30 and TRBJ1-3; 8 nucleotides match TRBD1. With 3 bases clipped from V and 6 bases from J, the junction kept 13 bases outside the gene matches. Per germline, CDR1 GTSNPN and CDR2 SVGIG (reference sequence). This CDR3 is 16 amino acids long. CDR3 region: CAWSPSRGQVKNTIYF. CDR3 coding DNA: TGTGCCTGGAGCCCATCGAGGGGACAGGTCAAAAACACCATATATTTT.

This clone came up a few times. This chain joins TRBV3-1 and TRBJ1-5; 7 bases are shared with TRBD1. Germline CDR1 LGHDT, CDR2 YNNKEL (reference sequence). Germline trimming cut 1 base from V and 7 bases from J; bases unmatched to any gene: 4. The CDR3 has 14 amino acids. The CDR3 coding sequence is TGTGCCAGCAGCCAAGGGACAGGTCGCCAGCCCCAGCATTTT. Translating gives CASSQGTGRQPQHF.

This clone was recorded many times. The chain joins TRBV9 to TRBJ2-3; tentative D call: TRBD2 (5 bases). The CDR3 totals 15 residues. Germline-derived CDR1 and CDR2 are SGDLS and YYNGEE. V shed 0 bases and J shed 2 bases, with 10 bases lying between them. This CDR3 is CASSVVWEPTDTQYF. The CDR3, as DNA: TGTGCCAGCAGCGTAGTGTGGGAGCCCACAGATACGCAGTATTTT.

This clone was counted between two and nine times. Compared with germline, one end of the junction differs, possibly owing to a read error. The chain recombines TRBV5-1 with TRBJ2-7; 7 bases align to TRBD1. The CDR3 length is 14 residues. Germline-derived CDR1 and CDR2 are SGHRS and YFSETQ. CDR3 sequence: CASSFTGEFHDQYF. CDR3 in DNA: TGCGCCAGCAGCTTTACAGGGGAGTTCCACGATCAGTACTTC.

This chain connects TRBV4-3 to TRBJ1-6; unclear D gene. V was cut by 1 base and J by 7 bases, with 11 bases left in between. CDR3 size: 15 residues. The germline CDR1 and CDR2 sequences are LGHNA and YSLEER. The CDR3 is CASSQGNVGNSPLHF. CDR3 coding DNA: TGCGCCAGCAGCCAAGGAAACGTGGGCAATTCACCCCTCCACTTT.

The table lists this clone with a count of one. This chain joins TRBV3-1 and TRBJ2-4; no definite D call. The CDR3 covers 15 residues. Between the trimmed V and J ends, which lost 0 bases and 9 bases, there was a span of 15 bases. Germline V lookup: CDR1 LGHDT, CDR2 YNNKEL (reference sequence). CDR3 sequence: CASSQEGWREIIQYF. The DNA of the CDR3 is TGTGCCAGCAGCCAAGAAGGATGGAGAGAGATCATTCAGTACTTC.

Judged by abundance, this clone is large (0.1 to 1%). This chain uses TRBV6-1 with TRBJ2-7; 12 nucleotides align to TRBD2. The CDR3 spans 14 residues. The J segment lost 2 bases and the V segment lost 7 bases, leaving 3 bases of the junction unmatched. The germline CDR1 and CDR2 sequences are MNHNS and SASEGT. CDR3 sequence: CASTASGRAYEQYF. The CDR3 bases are TGTGCCAGCACCGCTAGCGGGAGGGCCTACGAGCAGTACTTC.

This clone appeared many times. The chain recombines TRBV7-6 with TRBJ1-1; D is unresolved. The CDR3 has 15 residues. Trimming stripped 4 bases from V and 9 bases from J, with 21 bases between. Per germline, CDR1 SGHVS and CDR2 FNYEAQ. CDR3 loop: CASSSLYGFERKAFF. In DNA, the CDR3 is TGTGCCAGCAGCTCTTTGTACGGGTTCGAGAGGAAAGCTTTCTTT.

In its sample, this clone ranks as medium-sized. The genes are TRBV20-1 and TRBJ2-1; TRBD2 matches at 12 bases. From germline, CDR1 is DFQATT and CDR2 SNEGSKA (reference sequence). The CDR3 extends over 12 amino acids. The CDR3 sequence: CSGTSGYNEQFF. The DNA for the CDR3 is TGCTCCGGGACTAGCGGGTACAATGAGCAGTTCTTC.

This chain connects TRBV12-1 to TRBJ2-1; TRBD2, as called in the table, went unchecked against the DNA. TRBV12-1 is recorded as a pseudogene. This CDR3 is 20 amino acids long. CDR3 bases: TGTGCCAGCAGCTCCCGACTTGTGTTCGGCGGGCACACCTCCTACAATGAGCAGTTCTTC. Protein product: CASSSRLVFGGHTSYNEQFF.

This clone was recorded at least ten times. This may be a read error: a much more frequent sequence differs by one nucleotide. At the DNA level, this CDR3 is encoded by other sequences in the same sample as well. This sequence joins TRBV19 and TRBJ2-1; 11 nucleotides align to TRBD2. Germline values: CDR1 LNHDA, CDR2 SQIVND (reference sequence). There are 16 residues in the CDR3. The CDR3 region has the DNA TGTGCCAGCAGTATCGGGACTAGCGGCTACCTACGAGAGCAGTTCTTC. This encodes CASSIGTSGYLREQFF.

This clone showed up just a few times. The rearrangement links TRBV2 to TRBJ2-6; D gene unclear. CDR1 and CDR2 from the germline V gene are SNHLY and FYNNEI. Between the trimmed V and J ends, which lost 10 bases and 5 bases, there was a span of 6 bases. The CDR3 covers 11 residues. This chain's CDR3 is CANARANVLTF. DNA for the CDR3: TGTGCCAACGCGAGGGCCAACGTCCTGACTTTC.

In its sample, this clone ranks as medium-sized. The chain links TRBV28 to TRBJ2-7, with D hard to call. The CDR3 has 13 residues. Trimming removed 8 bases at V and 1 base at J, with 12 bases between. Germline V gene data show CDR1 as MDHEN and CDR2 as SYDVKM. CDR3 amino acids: CASWVDGSYEQYF. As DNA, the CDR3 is TGTGCCAGCTGGGTCGACGGATCCTACGAGCAGTACTTC.

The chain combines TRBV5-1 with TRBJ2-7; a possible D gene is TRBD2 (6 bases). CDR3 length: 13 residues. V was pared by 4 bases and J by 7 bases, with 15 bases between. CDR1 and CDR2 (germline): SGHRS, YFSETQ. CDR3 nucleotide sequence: TGCGCCAGCAGCGGGACGGGGGATAGAGAGCAGTACTTC. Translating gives CASSGTGDREQYF.

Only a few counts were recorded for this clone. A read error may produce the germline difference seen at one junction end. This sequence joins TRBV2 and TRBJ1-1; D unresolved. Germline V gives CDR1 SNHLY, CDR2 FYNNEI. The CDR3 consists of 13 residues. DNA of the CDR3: TGTGCCAGCAGTGAACGGGAAATAACTGAAGCTTCCTTT. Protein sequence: CASSEREITEASF.

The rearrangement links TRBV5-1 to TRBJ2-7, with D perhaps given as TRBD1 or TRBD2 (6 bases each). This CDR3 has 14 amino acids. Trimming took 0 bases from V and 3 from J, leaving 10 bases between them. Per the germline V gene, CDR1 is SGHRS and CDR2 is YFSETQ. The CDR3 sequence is CASSLAGGYYEQYF. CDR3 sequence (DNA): TGCGCCAGCAGCTTGGCCGGGGGCTACTACGAGCAGTACTTC.

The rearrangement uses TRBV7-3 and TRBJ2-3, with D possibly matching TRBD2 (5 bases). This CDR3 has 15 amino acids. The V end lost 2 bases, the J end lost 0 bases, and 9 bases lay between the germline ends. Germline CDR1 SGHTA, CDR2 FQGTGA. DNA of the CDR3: TGTGCCAGCAGCTTACGTCCGGGAAGCACAGATACGCAGTATTTT. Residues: CASSLRPGSTDTQYF.

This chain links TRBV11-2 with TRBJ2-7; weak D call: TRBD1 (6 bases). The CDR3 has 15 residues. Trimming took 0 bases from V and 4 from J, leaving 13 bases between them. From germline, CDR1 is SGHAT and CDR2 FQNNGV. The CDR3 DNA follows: TGTGCCAGCAGCTTAGAGGGGTCAGGGGCATACGAGCAGTACTTC. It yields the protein CASSLEGSGAYEQYF.

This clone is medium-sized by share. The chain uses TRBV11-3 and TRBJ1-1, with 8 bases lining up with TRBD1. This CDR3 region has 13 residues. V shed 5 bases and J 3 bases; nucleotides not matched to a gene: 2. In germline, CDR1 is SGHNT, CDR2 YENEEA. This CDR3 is CASSAQGDTEAFF. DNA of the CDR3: TGTGCCAGCAGCGCACAGGGGGACACTGAAGCTTTCTTT. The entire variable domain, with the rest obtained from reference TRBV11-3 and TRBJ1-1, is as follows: EAGVVQSPRYKIIEKKQPVAFWCNPISGHNTLYWYLQNLGQGPELLIRYENEEAVDDSQLPKDRFSAERLKGVDSTLKIQPAELGDSAVYLCASSAQGDTEAFFGQGTRLTVV.

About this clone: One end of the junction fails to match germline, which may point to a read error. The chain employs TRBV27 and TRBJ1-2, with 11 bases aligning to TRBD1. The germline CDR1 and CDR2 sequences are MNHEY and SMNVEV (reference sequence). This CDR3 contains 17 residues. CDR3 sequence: CASGSTGQGDSNYGCTF. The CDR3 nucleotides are TGTGCCAGCGGTTCGACGGGACAGGGGGACTCCAACTATGGCTGCACCTTC.

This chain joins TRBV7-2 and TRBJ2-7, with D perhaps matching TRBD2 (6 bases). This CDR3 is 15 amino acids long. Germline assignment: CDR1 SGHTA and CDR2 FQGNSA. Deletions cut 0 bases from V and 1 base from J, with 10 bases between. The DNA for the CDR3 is TGTGCCAGCAGCTTAGCGGCGGGACCGTCCTACGAGCAGTACTTC. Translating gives CASSLAAGPSYEQYF.

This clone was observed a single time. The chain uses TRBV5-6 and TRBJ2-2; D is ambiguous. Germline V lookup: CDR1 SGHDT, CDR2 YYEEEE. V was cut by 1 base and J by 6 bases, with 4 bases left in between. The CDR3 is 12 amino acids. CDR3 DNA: TGTGCCAGCAGCTTGTGGTCCGGGGAGCTGTTTTTT. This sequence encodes CASSLWSGELFF.

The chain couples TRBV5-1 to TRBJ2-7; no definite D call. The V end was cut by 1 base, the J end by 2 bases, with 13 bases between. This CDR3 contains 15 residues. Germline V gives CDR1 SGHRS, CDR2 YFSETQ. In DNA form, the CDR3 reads TGCGCCAGCAGCTTGCAAGGTCAATCCACCTACGAGCAGTACTTC. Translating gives CASSLQGQSTYEQYF.

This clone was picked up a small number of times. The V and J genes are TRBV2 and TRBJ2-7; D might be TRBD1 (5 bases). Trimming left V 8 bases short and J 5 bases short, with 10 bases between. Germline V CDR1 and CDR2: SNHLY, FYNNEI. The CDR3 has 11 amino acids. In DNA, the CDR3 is TGTGCCAGCCATTGGGGCCACGAGCAGTACTTC. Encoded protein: CASHWGHEQYF.